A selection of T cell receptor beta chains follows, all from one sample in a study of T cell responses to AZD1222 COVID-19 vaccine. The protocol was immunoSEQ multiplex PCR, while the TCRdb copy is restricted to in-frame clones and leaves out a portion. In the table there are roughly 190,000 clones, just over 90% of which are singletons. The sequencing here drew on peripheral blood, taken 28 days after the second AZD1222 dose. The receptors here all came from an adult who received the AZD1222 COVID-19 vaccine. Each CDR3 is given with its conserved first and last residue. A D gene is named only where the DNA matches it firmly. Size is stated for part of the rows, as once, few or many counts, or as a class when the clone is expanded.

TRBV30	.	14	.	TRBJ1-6	TGTGCCTGGGGGAGACATGTATTGAATTCACCCCTCCACTTT	CAWGRHVLNSPLHF
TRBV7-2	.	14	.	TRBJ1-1	TGTGCCAGCAGCAAAGCCGGGACGGTCACCGAGGCTTTCTTT	CASSKAGTVTEAFF
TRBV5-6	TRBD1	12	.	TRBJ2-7	TGTGCCAGCAGCTCCTCAGGGGGCGAGCAGTACTTC	CASSSSGGEQYF
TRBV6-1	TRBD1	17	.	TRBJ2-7	TGTGCCAGCAGTGATCCCACCGGGACAGGCCTCTCCTACGAGCAGTACTTC	CASSDPTGTGLSYEQYF
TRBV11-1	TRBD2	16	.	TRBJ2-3	TGTGCCAGCAGCCCCAGAGCGGGAGGAGGCACAGATACGCAGTATTTT	CASSPRAGGGTDTQYF
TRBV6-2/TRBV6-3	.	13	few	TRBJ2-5	TGTGCCAGCAGTTACTCGTACCAAGAGACCCAGTACTTC	CASSYSYQETQYF
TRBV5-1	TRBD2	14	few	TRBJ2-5	TGCGCCAGCAGCTTTAGCGGGGGCGGTGAGACCCAGTACTTC	CASSFSGGGETQYF
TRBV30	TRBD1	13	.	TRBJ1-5	TGTGCCTGGAGTAACAGGGGTAATCAGCCCCAGCATTTT	CAWSNRGNQPQHF
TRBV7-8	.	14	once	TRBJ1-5	TGTGCCAGCAGCTTAGCGCCGGGGAATCAGCCCCAGCATTTT	CASSLAPGNQPQHF
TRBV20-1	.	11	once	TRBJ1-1	TGCAGTGCTAGAAGCGGGGCTGAAGCTTTCTTT	CSARSGAEAFF
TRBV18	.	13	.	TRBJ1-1	TGTGCCAGCTCAGGACGTCGAGGCACTGAAGCTTTCTTT	CASSGRRGTEAFF
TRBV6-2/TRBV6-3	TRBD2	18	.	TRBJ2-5	TGTGCCAGCAGTTCCGGGACTAGCGGGAGGGCCTTGAGGGAGACCCAGTACTTC	CASSSGTSGRALRETQYF
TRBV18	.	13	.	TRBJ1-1	TGTGCCAGCTCACCGCAAGGAAACACTGAAGCTTTCTTT	CASSPQGNTEAFF
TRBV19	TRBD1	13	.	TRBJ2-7	TGTGCCAGTAGTGGGACAGGGAGGTACGAGCAGTACTTC	CASSGTGRYEQYF
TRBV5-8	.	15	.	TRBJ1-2	TGTGCCAGCAGCCCTTGGGGGCGGACTAACTATGGCTACACCTTC	CASSPWGRTNYGYTF
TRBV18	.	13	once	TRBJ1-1	TGTGCCAGCTCACGGGGGCAGAACACTGAAGCTTTCTTT	CASSRGQNTEAFF
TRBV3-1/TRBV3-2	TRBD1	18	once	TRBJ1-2	TGTGCCAGCAGCCCCCCTCGGACAGGCCCGATGTATAAGTATGGCTACACCTTC	CASSPPRTGPMYKYGYTF
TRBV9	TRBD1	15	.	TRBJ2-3	TGTGCCAGCAGCGCACAGGGGGCCTTCACAGATACGCAGTATTTT	CASSAQGAFTDTQYF
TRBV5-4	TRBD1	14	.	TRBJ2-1	TGTGCCAGCAGCTTGCGAGACTTTGGGACAGATCGGTTCTTC	CASSLRDFGTDRFF
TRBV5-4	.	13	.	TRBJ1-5	TGTGCCAGCAGCTTGTGGGGGGGGGAGCCCCAGCATTTT	CASSLWGGEPQHF
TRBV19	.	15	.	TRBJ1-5	TGTGCCAGTAGTTGGGACGGGGGCAGCAATCAGCCCCAGCATTTT	CASSWDGGSNQPQHF
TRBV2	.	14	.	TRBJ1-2	TGTGCCAGCAGTGCTCGGGAGACGGCCTATGGCTACACCTTC	CASSARETAYGYTF
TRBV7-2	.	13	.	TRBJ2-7	TGTGCCAGCAGATCAGGGCTCACCTACGAGCAGTACTTC	CASRSGLTYEQYF
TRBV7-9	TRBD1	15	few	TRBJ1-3	TGTGCCAGCAGCTTCGAGACAGGGGTTGGAAACACCATATATTTT	CASSFETGVGNTIYF
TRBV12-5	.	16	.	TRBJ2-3	TGTGCTAGTGGTTTGGTACCCGGACAGAACACAGATACGCAGTATTTT	CASGLVPGQNTDTQYF
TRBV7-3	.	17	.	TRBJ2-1	TGTGCCAGCAGCTTAGACCCCTCGGTGATTCTGTACAATGAGCAGTTCTTC	CASSLDPSVILYNEQFF
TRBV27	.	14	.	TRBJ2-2	TGTGCCAGCAGTCCGGGGACGGCGGGCGGGGAGCTGTTTTTT	CASSPGTAGGELFF
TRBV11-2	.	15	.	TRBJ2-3	TGTGCCAGCAGCTTAGAGCCGACTACCACAGATACGCAGTATTTT	CASSLEPTTTDTQYF
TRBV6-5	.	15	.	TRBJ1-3	TGTGCCAGCAGTTACCAGGGGAGGACTGGAAACACCATATATTTT	CASSYQGRTGNTIYF
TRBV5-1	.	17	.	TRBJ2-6	TGCGCCAGCAGCTTGTGGGGGTCGAGCTCTGGGGCCAACGTCCTGACTTTC	CASSLWGSSSGANVLTF
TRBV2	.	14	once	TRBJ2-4	TGTGCCAGCAGTGGGGGGCAGGAGAAAAACATTCAGTACTTC	CASSGGQEKNIQYF
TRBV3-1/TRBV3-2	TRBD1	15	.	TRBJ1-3	TGTGCCAGCAGCCAAATGACAGGGGATGGAAACACCATATATTTT	CASSQMTGDGNTIYF
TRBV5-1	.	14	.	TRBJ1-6	TGCGCCAGCAGCTTGGTGCAGGAGAGTTCACCCCTCCACTTT	CASSLVQESSPLHF
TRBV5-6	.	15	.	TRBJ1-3	TGTGCCAGCAGCTTAATCCAGGGCTCTGGAAACACCATATATTTT	CASSLIQGSGNTIYF
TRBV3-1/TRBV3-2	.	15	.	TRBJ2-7	TGTGCCAGCAGCCAAAGTGGGACATCCTTCAGAATGGAGTACTTC	CASSQSGTSFRMEYF
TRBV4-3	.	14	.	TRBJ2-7	TGCGCCAGCAGCCAAGTGGTTATGGGATACGAGCAGTACTTC	CASSQVVMGYEQYF
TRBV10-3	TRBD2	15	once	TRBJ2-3	TGTGCCATCAGTGAGAGGTCTAGCGGGAGCGATACGCAGTATTTT	CAISERSSGSDTQYF